These T cell receptor beta chains were read from a single sample in a study of identifying expanded T cells in peripheral blood. Libraries were prepared by immunoSEQ multiplex PCR; TCRdb keeps only in-frame clonotypes and omits some of them. Among around 85,000 clones listed, 88% were seen once. The sequenced sample consisted of blood. These TCRs come from a person aged 18 to 75 in good health. CDR3s include the opening cysteine and the closing phenylalanine or tryptophan. A D gene is named only where the DNA matches it firmly. Rows may omit the clone size; those that give it use once, few, many or a size class.

abundance,d_gene,v_gene,j_gene,CDR3aa,CDR3nt
.,.,TRBV7-9,TRBJ2-5,CASSLGVGNPQETQYF,TGTGCCAGCAGCTTGGGAGTCGGAAACCCCCAAGAGACCCAGTACTTC
.,.,TRBV4-1,TRBJ2-1,CASRAFGGSSYNEQFF,TGCGCCAGCAGGGCGTTCGGGGGAAGCTCCTACAATGAGCAGTTCTTC
.,TRBD2,TRBV7-9,TRBJ2-3,CASGRGTDTQYF,TGTGCCAGCGGGAGGGGCACAGATACGCAGTATTTT
.,TRBD1,TRBV15,TRBJ1-1,CATSRAGQGNTEAFF,TGTGCCACCAGCAGGGCGGGACAGGGTAACACTGAAGCTTTCTTT
.,.,TRBV2,TRBJ2-7,CASSGRGSYEQYF,TGTGCCAGCAGTGGCAGGGGAAGCTACGAGCAGTACTTC
.,.,TRBV5-6,TRBJ1-6,CASSLDPNSYNSPLHF,TGTGCCAGCAGCTTGGATCCCAACTCCTATAATTCACCCCTCCACTTT
.,.,TRBV19,TRBJ1-2,CASSIARGLGYGYTF,TGTGCCAGTAGTATTGCCAGGGGCCTGGGGTATGGCTACACCTTC
.,.,TRBV10-3,TRBJ1-1,CAISESRGWDTEAFF,TGTGCCATCAGTGAGTCGAGGGGGTGGGACACTGAAGCTTTCTTT
.,.,TRBV7-6,TRBJ2-3,CASSLGQLDTQYF,TGTGCCAGCAGCTTAGGACAGTTAGATACGCAGTATTTT
few,TRBD2,TRBV5-4,TRBJ2-1,CASSFRLAGANEQFF,TGTGCCAGCAGCTTCCGACTAGCGGGGGCCAATGAGCAGTTCTTC
.,.,TRBV11-2,TRBJ2-3,CASSLDRGGSTDTQYF,TGTGCCAGCAGCTTAGATAGGGGGGGGTCCACAGATACGCAGTATTTT
.,TRBD2,TRBV15,TRBJ2-3,CATSGMGRDYSDTQYF,TGTGCCACCAGCGGAATGGGTCGGGACTACTCAGATACGCAGTATTTT
.,.,TRBV11-2,TRBJ2-7,CASSFEASYEQYF,TGTGCCAGCAGCTTTGAGGCTTCCTACGAGCAGTACTTC
.,TRBD1,TRBV7-6,TRBJ1-2,CASSLAGTGYFNYGYTF,TGTGCCAGCAGCTTAGCGGGGACAGGGTACTTTAACTATGGCTACACCTTC
.,.,TRBV18,TRBJ1-5,CASSPNRLQEPQHF,TGTGCCAGCTCACCTAACAGGCTACAGGAGCCCCAGCATTTT
.,TRBD1,TRBV5-8,TRBJ2-1,CASSPDRGQYNEQFF,TGTGCCAGCAGCCCCGACAGGGGGCAATACAATGAGCAGTTCTTC
few,.,TRBV7-4,TRBJ2-5,CASSPEGTQYF,TGTGCCAGCAGCCCGGAGGGGACCCAGTACTTC
.,.,TRBV4-3,TRBJ2-1,CASSQDRSPYNEQFF,TGCGCCAGCAGCCAAGATCGGTCCCCTTACAATGAGCAGTTCTTC
.,.,TRBV29-1,TRBJ1-2,CSVVLPGVYGYTF,TGCAGCGTTGTACTTCCTGGGGTGTATGGCTACACCTTC
.,TRBD1,TRBV9,TRBJ2-2,CASSADRAYGTGELFF,TGTGCCAGCAGCGCCGACAGGGCGTATGGCACCGGGGAGCTGTTTTTT
.,TRBD1,TRBV6-5,TRBJ2-3,CASSRTGASTDTQYF,TGTGCCAGCAGTAGGACAGGGGCGAGCACAGATACGCAGTATTTT
.,.,TRBV6-5,TRBJ1-1,CASRRNRVTEAFF,TGTGCCAGCAGGAGAAACAGGGTGACTGAAGCTTTCTTT
.,.,TRBV2,TRBJ2-7,CASRLTQDENEQYF,TGTGCCAGCAGGCTGACCCAGGACGAAAACGAGCAGTACTTC
.,TRBD1,TRBV2,TRBJ2-6,CASLMEWLGTGQSGANVLTF,TGTGCCAGTCTAATGGAATGGCTTGGGACAGGGCAGTCTGGGGCCAACGTCCTGACTTTC
.,.,TRBV6-6,TRBJ1-5,CASSSGTAVRPQHF,TGTGCCAGCAGTTCCGGGACGGCGGTTCGGCCCCAGCATTTT
.,.,TRBV7-2,TRBJ1-1,CASSLMGDPNTEAFF,TGTGCCAGCAGCTTAATGGGGGATCCGAACACTGAAGCTTTCTTT
.,.,TRBV19,TRBJ2-7,CASRIRGPGYEQYF,TGTGCCAGTAGAATCCGCGGGCCTGGCTACGAGCAGTACTTC
.,TRBD2,TRBV6-6,TRBJ2-3,CASSQTLAGGTDTQYF,TGTGCCAGCAGCCAGACCCTAGCGGGGGGCACAGATACGCAGTATTTT
.,.,TRBV18,TRBJ1-2,CASSPTGQSYGYTF,TGTGCCAGCTCACCTACCGGACAGAGCTATGGCTACACCTTC
.,.,TRBV14,TRBJ2-1,CASSQDRGGTGTEQFF,TGTGCCAGCAGCCAAGATAGGGGGGGGACGGGCACTGAGCAGTTCTTC
.,.,TRBV27,TRBJ1-6,CASSQDRFGNSPLHF,TGTGCCAGCAGCCAAGACAGGTTTGGTAATTCACCCCTCCACTTT
.,.,TRBV7-9,TRBJ2-3,CASSPRSGSRSTDTQYF,TGTGCCAGCAGCCCCCGGTCAGGCTCCCGATCCACAGATACGCAGTATTTT
.,.,TRBV27,TRBJ2-7,CASSPQGGTYEQYF,TGTGCCAGCAGTCCTCAGGGGGGAACCTACGAGCAGTACTTC
once,.,TRBV19,TRBJ2-1,CASSILRGALAEGEQFF,TGTGCCAGTAGTATCCTACGGGGGGCCCTAGCAGAGGGTGAGCAGTTCTTC
.,.,TRBV10-1,TRBJ2-3,CASSQGLSTDTQYF,TGCGCCAGCTCCCAGGGACTCAGCACAGATACGCAGTATTTT
.,.,TRBV6-5,TRBJ1-2,CASSQGTGYTF,TGTGCCAGCAGCCAGGGGACTGGCTACACCTTC
.,TRBD1,TRBV2,TRBJ1-2,CASSEALLGQGVSTF,TGTGCCAGCAGTGAAGCGCTTCTAGGGCAGGGGGTGAGCACCTTC
.,TRBD1,TRBV7-9,TRBJ2-3,CASSGQDLTDTQYF,TGTGCCAGCAGCGGACAGGACCTCACAGATACGCAGTATTTT
.,.,TRBV19,TRBJ2-7,CASSIPGPVYEQYF,TGTGCCAGTAGTATTCCGGGTCCGGTCTACGAGCAGTACTTC
.,.,TRBV27,TRBJ1-2,CASSLRWDGGYGYTF,TGTGCCAGCAGTCTACGTTGGGACGGGGGCTATGGCTACACCTTC
.,.,TRBV13,TRBJ1-6,CASSLGDRPLHF,TGTGCCAGCAGCTTAGGCGACAGACCCCTCCACTTT
.,.,TRBV5-6,TRBJ1-1,CASSFLSAGGTEAFF,TGTGCCAGCAGCTTCCTTTCGGCCGGCGGCACTGAAGCTTTCTTT
few,TRBD2,TRBV7-2,TRBJ2-1,CASTPQRGNNNEQFF,TGTGCCAGCACCCCGCAGCGGGGGAACAACAATGAGCAGTTCTTC
.,.,TRBV5-1,TRBJ1-1,CASSAAGASLGTEAFF,TGCGCCAGCAGCGCCGCGGGGGCGTCGTTGGGCACTGAAGCTTTCTTT
few,.,TRBV13,TRBJ1-2,CASSLDRGWAF,TGTGCCAGCAGCTTAGACCGGGGCTGGGCCTTC
.,.,TRBV10-2,TRBJ1-1,CASSESWGGNTEAFF,TGCGCCAGCAGTGAGTCGTGGGGGGGGAACACTGAAGCTTTCTTT
.,TRBD1,TRBV11-3,TRBJ1-2,CASSPHKDRARSYTF,TGTGCCAGCAGCCCGCACAAAGACAGGGCCCGAAGCTACACCTTC
.,.,TRBV7-9,TRBJ1-2,CASSFVEGVYGYTF,TGTGCCAGCAGCTTTGTTGAGGGAGTCTATGGCTACACCTTC
.,TRBD1,TRBV6-5,TRBJ1-6,CASSYSRQGRTPLHF,TGTGCCAGCAGTTACTCGCGACAGGGTCGGACACCCCTCCACTTT
.,TRBD1,TRBV6-5,TRBJ1-2,CASSYATGDDYGYTF,TGTGCCAGCAGTTACGCGACAGGGGACGACTATGGCTACACCTTC
.,TRBD1,TRBV7-2,TRBJ1-2,CASSYGQGARSGYGYTF,TGTGCCAGCAGCTACGGACAGGGGGCGCGATCGGGGTATGGCTACACCTTC
.,TRBD1,TRBV28,TRBJ1-5,CASSFPPRGDSNQPQHF,TGTGCCAGCAGTTTCCCCCCCAGGGGGGATAGCAATCAGCCCCAGCATTTT
.,.,TRBV7-2,TRBJ2-3,CASSLDLGDTQYF,TGTGCCAGCAGCTTGGACTTGGGAGATACGCAGTATTTT
.,TRBD2,TRBV13,TRBJ2-1,CASSPRTSGGYEQFF,TGTGCCAGCAGCCCCAGGACTAGCGGGGGGTATGAGCAGTTCTTC
.,.,TRBV7-2,TRBJ2-5,CASSAGAETQYF,TGTGCCAGCAGCGCGGGGGCGGAGACCCAGTACTTC
once,.,TRBV7-2,TRBJ1-5,CASSLQGVGQPQHF,TGTGCCAGCAGCCTACAGGGCGTTGGTCAGCCCCAGCATTTT
.,.,TRBV29-1,TRBJ2-7,CSVEAGLTYEQYF,TGCAGCGTTGAAGCGGGGCTAACCTACGAGCAGTACTTC
.,.,TRBV10-3,TRBJ2-3,CAISDGGHTDTQYF,TGTGCCATCAGTGACGGAGGACACACAGATACGCAGTATTTT
.,.,TRBV18,TRBJ2-7,CASSYRDTYEQYF,TGTGCCAGCTCGTACAGGGATACCTACGAGCAGTACTTC
.,TRBD1,TRBV6-5,TRBJ1-2,CASSYLQGDYGYTF,TGTGCCAGCAGTTATCTACAGGGGGACTATGGCTACACCTTC